Sequencing of this T cell receptor beta chain was carried out in a study of cytotoxic CD8 clonotypes in ibrutinib-treated CLL (dated by TCRdb to the early 2020s). Looking at the study overall: The cohort had about a dozen relapsed/refractory and 15 treatment-naive patients; some 17 were IGHV unmutated. Partial responses were observed in roughly 24 patients and complete responses in 2; after a median follow-up of 68 months, remission was maintained in approximately 14 patients and progression was observed in approximately twelve. Response samples were taken after a median of approximately a year on treatment, ranging from roughly 6 to 36 months. On average, each sample yielded around 230,000 productive templates and tens of thousands of productive rearrangements. Of the roughly 81 people in the trial, approximately 26 had longitudinal samples available. Cryopreserved peripheral blood mononuclear cells were collected at three points: before therapy, at response, and at either sustained remission or disease progression. All remission and progressive disease samples were collected while patients were still receiving ibrutinib.

The time point label on this specimen signifies: more than 10 months on ibrutinib. For TCR beta library preparation, approximately 2.2 micrograms of genomic DNA were isolated from cryopreserved PBMCs. High-throughput TCR beta sequencing was performed on longitudinal blood samples from CLL patients receiving ibrutinib monotherapy. Patients were enrolled in a phase 2 open-label single-center ibrutinib monotherapy trial. Regarding this clone: The antigen it recognizes is unknown. Per-nucleotide qualities are absent, and no much larger clonotype sits a single base away.

The CDR3 measures 17 amino acids from cysteine to phenylalanine. Just CDR3 DNA is preserved here, 51 bases in frame from base 1. Trimming accounts for 4 bases at V and 2 bases at J, while the number of junction bases matched to no gene is 5. In the germline V gene, CDR1 corresponds to SGHVS and CDR2 to FQNEAQ. The paper's findings and limits, for the study overall: At ibrutinib response clonality went up, during sustained remission it held steady, and at progression it dropped back toward baseline. Baseline clonality was found to be higher than that of age-matched healthy donors and was strongly correlated with circulating CD8+ T-cell counts. Sustained-remission and progressing patients did not have matched sampling times, and lymph node repertoires were not examined. Public clonotypes were rare and either shrank or stayed stable during treatment, and the rise in clonality at ibrutinib response reflected expansion of private clonotypes.

On a MiSeq, deep resolution sequencing aimed for a depth between 1 in 1 million and 1 in 200,000 T cells, with each clonotype covered 10x on average. The immunoSEQ hsTCRB Kit was used to generate the TCR beta libraries. The published analysis was carried out like this. ImmunoSEQ Data Assistant and ImmunoSEQ Analyzer were used for data analysis, and V, D and J genes were assigned according to IMGT definitions. Clonality, with values ranging from 0 to 1, was calculated as one minus the normalized Shannon entropy of productive rearrangement frequencies. Only overrepresented clonotypes making up at least 0.05% of the repertoire of each patient were included in the public clonotype analysis. Approximately 12 age-matched healthy donor repertoires from immuneACCESS were used as controls for clonality. Drawn from immuneACCESS, this table holds only the in-frame rearrangements with V and J called that TCRdb kept. Clones are partly lost; checked studies trace under half to an unresolved V gene and leave the rest unexplained. V and J calls and clone size are as listed in that table; D and trimming were resolved from the DNA. Counted in this sample were some 200,000 clones; about four fifths of them appeared once. The top ten hold 10% to 12% of the sample.

The chain uses TRBV7-8 and TRBJ2-7; 16 central bases correspond to TRBD2. The TCR sequence derives from a human donor with chronic lymphocytic leukemia. The material sequenced was PBMCs, taken after 12 months of ibrutinib treatment. The CDR3 loop reads CASSSGLAGGLPYEQYF. The DNA is TGTGCCAGCAGCTCGGGACTAGCGGGGGGGCTCCCCTACGAGCAGTACTTC.